Presented here are 6 T cell receptor beta chains from one specimen sequenced in a study of Ad26.COV2.S vaccination and SARS-CoV-2 variants. Treatment of the sample: roughly 20 received Ad26.COV2.S at low or high dose, single or two shots; about 5 received placebo; per-sample allocation not given. Specimen acquisition occurred on day 63 following the initial vaccine or placebo injection. Profiled with immunoSEQ multiplex PCR; TCRdb holds only in-frame clones, not every one. This sample has hundreds of thousands of clones, with 80% to 95% found just once. Sequenced material: peripheral blood, taken in a trial of Ad26.COV2.S vaccine versus placebo. These receptors were taken from a person aged 18-60 years who received the Ad26.COV2.S COVID-19 vaccine or a placebo.

The chain has TRBV6-5 and TRBJ2-3, with TRBD2 as a possible D gene (6 bases). The CDR3 is 13 amino acids. Germline CDR1 MNHEY, CDR2 SVGAGI. Trimming took off 7 bases at V and 3 bases at J, with 11 bases between the two ends. The CDR3 loop is CASTWRGTDTQYF. In nucleotides, the CDR3 is TGTGCCAGCACATGGAGGGGTACAGATACGCAGTATTTT.

V and J are TRBV2 and TRBJ2-5; possibly TRBD1 or TRBD2 for D (6 bases each). The V end was cut by 7 bases, the J end by 5 bases, with 14 bases between. Germline V CDR1 and CDR2: SNHLY, FYNNEI. The CDR3 runs to 13 residues. CDR3 amino acids: CASIRGPGETQYF. CDR3 coding DNA: TGTGCCAGCATTCGGGGGCCGGGGGAGACCCAGTACTTC.

The rearrangement joins TRBV10-3 to TRBJ2-7; D not certain. Trimming pared 6 bases from V and 3 bases from J, leaving 3 bases between. The CDR3 contains 10 residues. Looked up from germline, CDR1 is ENHRY and CDR2 is SYGVKD. The CDR3 coding sequence is TGTGCCATCAGATGCTACGAGCAGTACTTC. It is translated as CAIRCYEQYF.

The chain's CDR3 is CASSVASGTGNEQFF. The CDR3 DNA reads as TGTGCCAGCAGCGTAGCTAGCGGAACTGGGAATGAGCAGTTCTTC. The rearrangement joins TRBV9 to TRBJ2-1, with 7 bases lining up with TRBD2. The CDR3 has 15 residues. The ends lost 0 bases at V and 7 bases at J; junction bases unmatched: 7. Germline-derived CDR1 and CDR2 are SGDLS and YYNGEE.

This clone has only one observation. This chain connects TRBV19 to TRBJ1-5, with 12 bases fitting TRBD1. Trimming cost V 6 bases and J 1 base; bases outside gene matches: 10. CDR1 and CDR2 from the germline V gene are LNHDA and SQIVND (reference sequence). This CDR3 is built from 18 residues. CDR3 in DNA: TGTGCCAGTAGAACCGGGACAGGGGGCGCGGAAAGCAATCAGCCCCAGCATTTT. Translation gives CASRTGTGGAESNQPQHF. The full variable domain, rest sourced from reference TRBV19 and TRBJ1-5, is DGGITQSPKYLFRKEGQNVTLSCEQNLNHDAMYWYRQDPGQGLRLIYYSQIVNDFQKGDIAEGYSVSREKKESFPLTVTSAQKNPTAFYLCASRTGTGGAESNQPQHFGDGTRLSIL.

The chain is built from TRBV2 and TRBJ2-1; 8 nucleotides align to TRBD2. Per the germline V gene, CDR1 is SNHLY and CDR2 is FYNNEI. This CDR3 contains 16 residues. The V and J ends lost 8 bases and 3 bases, in that order; junction bases with no gene match: 12. In nucleotides, the CDR3 is TGTGCCAGCGGGGGGACTAGAGGCGACCTCTACAATGAGCAGTTCTTC. This gives the protein CASGGTRGDLYNEQFF.